This T cell receptor (beta chain) was sequenced in a study of Graves' ophthalmopathy and Graves' hyperthyroidism. Whole-study results and caveats: The majority of expanded thyroid clonotypes above 0.001 frequency also occurred in blood.

As the template, RNA transcripts were used to amplify TCR beta CDR3 regions. Amplification began with first-round RT-PCR using HTBI primers, then second-round multiplex PCR was performed. TCRdb processed the multiplex PCR reads anew with MiXCR; each CDR3 protein has one entry. The data show about 170,000 distinct CDR3 sequences, 37% seen once. This clonotype was recorded at least ten times. Its cognate antigen is unknown. V lost 6 bases and J lost 3; bases outside the gene matches: 5. Germline V gene sequence: CDR1 MNHEY, CDR2 SVGEGT. CDR3 length equals 14 residues. Those donors who had ophthalmopathy presented with moderate-to-severe activity, a CAS of ≥3, a NOSPECS of ≥4 and a duration under 3 months. Other autoimmune diseases, uncontrolled infections, pregnancy or lactation excluded patients from enrollment. More than 7.5 ml of fresh blood yielded the PBMCs by density gradient.

The sequenced sample consisted of peripheral blood. V is TRBV6-2 or TRBV6-3 and J is TRBJ1-5; TRBD1 agrees at 7 bases. This receptor was identified in a woman in her thirties or forties with Graves' ophthalmopathy. The CDR3 region is CASRDRQTNQPQHF. CDR3 bases: TGTGCCAGCAGGGACAGGCAGACCAATCAGCCCCAGCATTTT.